This paragraph covers one T cell receptor (beta chain) sequence. The sample holds many counts of this clonotype. Its specific antigen is unknown. No per-base quality is available; no much larger clone lies one base away. This entry belongs to a study of human T cells and chemical hapten exposure (dated by TCRdb to the early 2020s). About the investigation overall: For sensitization, 2% DPC in acetone was applied to a 2 cm by 2 cm area of upper inner arm skin. Patients additionally received weekly therapeutic DPC doses to the scalp throughout the roughly 25-week study period. Patch tests used Finn chambers with 0.01% DPC on the upper back, scored after 6 days by International Contact Dermatitis Research Group standards. The patient cohort, mostly female, included alopecia areata with under or over 50% scalp involvement, alopecia totalis and alopecia universalis. Libraries were combined into a pool for sequencing, and differences in TCR yield between samples came mainly from small differences in library volumes within the pool. The study tracked peripheral blood TCR repertoire changes in vivo during primary and secondary sensitization to the hapten diphenylcyclopropenone (DPC) in alopecia patients. Blood samples were taken from patients before sensitization (week 0) and then at 2, 6 and about 24 weeks after DPC sensitization. Approximately 28 alopecia patients provided blood for TCR sequencing at one to four time points (pre-sensitization, 2, 6 and 24 weeks). Study-level results and caveats: Patch test score correlated positively with the number of PT1 expanded TCRs, reaching significance at thresholds 8, 16 and 32 but not at 4. Compared with pre-sensitization or healthy control sets, expanded TCRs formed significantly more large CDR3 similarity clusters, which is consistent with antigen-driven responses. DPC sensitization did not change how many TCRs were above 1 in 1000 frequency, and no evidence was found of alterations in global repertoire structure. After repeated subsampling, the strength of the expansion versus patch-test correlation and the threshold at which it became significant changed. All patients had alopecia, a presumed autoimmune disease, so their immune response might differ from that of healthy individuals.

The sample's time point label is to be understood as: patch test 1, 2 weeks after DPC sensitization. This specimen's treatment or condition label, per the study, means: therapeutic diphenylcyclopropenone sensitization with weekly scalp DPC. At every patch-test visit, the blood draw took place before the patch test was put on. Patients were eligible if aged 18 to 70, diagnosed with alopecia and judged suitable for DPC therapy, and pregnant patients were excluded. Total RNA was extracted from unfractionated whole blood collected in Tempus Blood RNA tubes. From its cysteine to its phenylalanine, the CDR3 spans 15 amino acids. The CDR3 DNA has 45 bases and is translated from base 1. CDR1 LNHNV and CDR2 YYDKDF are derived from the germline V gene (reference sequence). The germline ends are 10 bases apart after V is trimmed by 0 bases and J by 4 bases. To prepare the library, RACE was applied. These reads were obtained on a NextSeq 500. Library preparation attached unique molecular identifiers to individual cDNA molecules for quantitative, reproducible TCR counting. From each blood RNA sample, both TCR alpha and TCR beta chains were sequenced. The paper's processing steps were these. A median of roughly 100,000 TCRs per sample was observed, with a range of about 23,224 to 690,600. V, J and CDR3 annotation of the TCR reads was performed with the Decombinator software suite. For PS versus PT1 abundance plots, all samples were subsampled to the same number of TCRs (28,000). TCRs were defined as expanded if absent before sensitization and observed at least eight times at the 2-week time point. Through fastp at Q25 and MiXCR, TCRdb rebuilt clones from the public reads, retaining in-frame beta chains. Under each unique CDR3 protein, matching rows form one entry showing the most common genes and DNA. TCRdb's processing, not the study's, gives the V and J calls here. The sample records about 120,000 distinct CDR3 sequences, 9% to 13% of which are singletons. The ten most abundant clones make up 1.4% of the sample.

Recombination joined TRBV15 with TRBJ1-5, with an unclear D gene assignment. Sequences were derived from whole blood, sampled in connection with sensitization to the hapten diphenylcyclopropenone (DPC). This receptor was identified in a woman between 50 and 59 years old with alopecia areata. Some clones in this sample may be carry-over from other donors' samples. CDR3 region: CATSREKVGNQPQHF. In nucleotides, the sequence is TGTGCCACCAGCAGAGAGAAGGTCGGGAATCAGCCCCAGCATTTT.